Listed here is a single T cell receptor (beta chain). This sample stems from a study of blood T cell repertoires in COVID-19. On the study more broadly: Samples taken during acute and convalescent COVID-19 were collected in the United States, Italy and Spain. PBMCs, B-cell-depleted T cells, or T cells were the source of the cDNA or gDNA that made up the material.

The CDR3 sequence is 17 residues long. Germline V gene lookup returns CDR1 SQVTM and CDR2 ANQGSEA. In the original processing: Reference gene primer amplification yielded estimated nucleated cell counts. Produced via immunoSEQ multiplex PCR; TCRdb's table is partial and in-frame only. V, J and clone size are those of that table, while D and trimming were read from the DNA. The sample gives fewer than 350,000 clones, over 80% of which show up once; around 4.2% is in the top ten. The chain joins TRBV29-1 to TRBJ2-6; 11 bases map to TRBD1. This receptor was obtained from a woman between 50 and 59 years old with active or convalescent COVID-19. What was sequenced was peripheral blood. The CDR3 DNA reads as TGCAGTGCCCCTGTAGGACAGGGGGCCTCTGGGGCCAACGTCCTGACTTTC. This translates into CSAPVGQGASGANVLTF.